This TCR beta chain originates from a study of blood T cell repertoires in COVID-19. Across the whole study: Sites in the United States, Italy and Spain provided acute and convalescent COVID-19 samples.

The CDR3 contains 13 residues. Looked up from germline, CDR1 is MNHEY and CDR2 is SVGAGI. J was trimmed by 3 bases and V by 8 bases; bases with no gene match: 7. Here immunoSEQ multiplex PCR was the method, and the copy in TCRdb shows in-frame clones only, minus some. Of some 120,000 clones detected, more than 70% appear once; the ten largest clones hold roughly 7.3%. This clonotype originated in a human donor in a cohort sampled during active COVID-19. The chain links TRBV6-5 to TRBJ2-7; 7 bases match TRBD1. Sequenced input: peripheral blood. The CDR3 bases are TGTGCCAGCGGAAGGACAGGTCGCTACGAGCAGTACTTC. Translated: CASGRTGRYEQYF.